This T cell receptor beta chain was profiled in a study of shared clonotypes between healthy human individuals. The wider study: Those who served as donors were a couple of women and three men between the ages of 18 and 49.

Naive CD8 cells were CD45RO-negative, positively selected for CCR7, excluding terminally differentiated effector memory CD45RA+ cells. Profiling relied on immunoSEQ multiplex PCR, and the TCRdb table lists in-frame clones only, not all of them. The profile shows about 750,000 clones, nearly 95% of them singletons. Study results and caveats: Lower generation probabilities were found for non-shared clonotypes than for those shared by all four donors.

For this clone: Its target is not known.

V lost 7 bases, J lost 5 bases, and 21 bases lay in between. The CDR3 consists of 15 residues. Germline V gene lookup returns CDR1 SEHNR and CDR2 FQNEAQ (reference sequence). Sequences were obtained from naive CD8+ T cells sorted from blood. The J gene is TRBJ2-7, the V gene TRBV7-9; TRBD1 is a possible D gene (6 bases). The receptor was derived from a man under 40 in good health. CDR3 in DNA: TGTGCCAGCACCTATCCATCAGGGGATTTCGACGAGCAGTACTTC. Amino acids: CASTYPSGDFDEQYF.